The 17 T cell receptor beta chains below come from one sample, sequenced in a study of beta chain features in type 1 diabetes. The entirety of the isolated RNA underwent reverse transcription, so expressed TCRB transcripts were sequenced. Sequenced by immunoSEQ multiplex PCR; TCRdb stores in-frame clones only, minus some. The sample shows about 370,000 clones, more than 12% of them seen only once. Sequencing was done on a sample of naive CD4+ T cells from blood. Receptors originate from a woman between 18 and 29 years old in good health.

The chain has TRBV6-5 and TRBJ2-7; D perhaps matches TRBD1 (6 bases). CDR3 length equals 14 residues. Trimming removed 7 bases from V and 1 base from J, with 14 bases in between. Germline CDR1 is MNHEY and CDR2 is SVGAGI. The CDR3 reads CASKPRGPSYEQYF. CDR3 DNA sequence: TGTGCCAGCAAACCCAGGGGACCTTCCTACGAGCAGTACTTC.

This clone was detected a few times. The CDR3 sequence is CASESEREGSVQYF. The CDR3 nucleotides read TGTGCCAGCGAAAGCGAGAGGGAGGGTAGCGTGCAGTACTTC. V usage is TRBV6-1 and J usage is TRBJ2-7; 7 bases line up with TRBD2. Germline V gene lookup returns CDR1 MNHNS and CDR2 SASEGT. CDR3 size: 14 residues. The junction had 16 bases not matched to a gene; V was cut back by 8 bases and J by 9 bases.

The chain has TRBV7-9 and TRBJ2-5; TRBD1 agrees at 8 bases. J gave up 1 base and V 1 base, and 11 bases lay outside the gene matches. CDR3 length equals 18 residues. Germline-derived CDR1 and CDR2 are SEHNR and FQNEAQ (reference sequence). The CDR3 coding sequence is TGTGCCAGCAGCTTAGGGGCGGTCAGGGGGCCGTCCCAAGAGACCCAGTACTTC. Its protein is CASSLGAVRGPSQETQYF.

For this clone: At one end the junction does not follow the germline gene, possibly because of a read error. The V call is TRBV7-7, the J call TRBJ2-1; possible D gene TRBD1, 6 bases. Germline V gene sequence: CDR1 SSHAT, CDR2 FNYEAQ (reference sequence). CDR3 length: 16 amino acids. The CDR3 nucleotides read TGTGCTAGCAGCTTAGCGCTACAGGGCTCCTACAATGAGCAGTTCTTC. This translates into CASSLALQGSYNEQFF.

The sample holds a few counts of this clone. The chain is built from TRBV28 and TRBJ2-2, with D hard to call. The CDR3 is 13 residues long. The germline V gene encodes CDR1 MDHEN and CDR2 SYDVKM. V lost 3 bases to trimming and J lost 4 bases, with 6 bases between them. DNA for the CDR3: TGTGCCAGCAGTTTCCGCAGCACCGGGGAGCTGTTTTTT. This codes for CASSFRSTGELFF.

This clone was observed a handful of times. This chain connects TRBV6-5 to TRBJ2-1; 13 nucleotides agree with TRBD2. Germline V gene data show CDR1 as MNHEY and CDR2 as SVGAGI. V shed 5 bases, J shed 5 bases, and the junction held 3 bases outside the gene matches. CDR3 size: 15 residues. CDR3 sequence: CASSKGLAGHNEQFF. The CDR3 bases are TGTGCCAGCAGTAAGGGACTAGCGGGGCACAATGAGCAGTTCTTC.

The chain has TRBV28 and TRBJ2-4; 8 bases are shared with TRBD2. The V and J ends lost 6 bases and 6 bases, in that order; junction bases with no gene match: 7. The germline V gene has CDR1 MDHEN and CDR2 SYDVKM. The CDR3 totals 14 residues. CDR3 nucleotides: TGTGCCAGCAGCAGTGGCGGGACTAGAAACATTCAGTACTTC. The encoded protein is CASSSGGTRNIQYF.

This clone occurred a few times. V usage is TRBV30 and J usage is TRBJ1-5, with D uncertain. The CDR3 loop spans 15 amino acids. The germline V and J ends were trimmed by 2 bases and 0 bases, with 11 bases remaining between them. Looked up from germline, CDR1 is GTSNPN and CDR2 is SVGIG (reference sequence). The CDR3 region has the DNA TGTGCCTGGAGTCCTCGGGGATTTAGCAATCAGCCCCAGCATTTT. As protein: CAWSPRGFSNQPQHF.

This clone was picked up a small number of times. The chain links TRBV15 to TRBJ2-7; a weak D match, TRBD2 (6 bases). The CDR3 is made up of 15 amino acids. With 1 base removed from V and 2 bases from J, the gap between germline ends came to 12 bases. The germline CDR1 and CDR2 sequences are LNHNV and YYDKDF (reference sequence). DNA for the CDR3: TGTGCCACCAGCAGAGCACTAGCTCCCACCTACGAGCAGTACTTC. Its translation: CATSRALAPTYEQYF.

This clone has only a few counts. The CDR3 coding sequence is TGTGCCAGCAGCCGACAGGTCCTAGCCAAAAACATTCAGTACTTC. Translation gives CASSRQVLAKNIQYF. V is TRBV11-2 and J is TRBJ2-4; a weak D match, TRBD1 (6 bases). The CDR3 totals 15 residues. With 5 bases removed from V and 0 bases from J, the gap between germline ends came to 11 bases. Germline loops: CDR1 SGHAT, CDR2 FQNNGV.

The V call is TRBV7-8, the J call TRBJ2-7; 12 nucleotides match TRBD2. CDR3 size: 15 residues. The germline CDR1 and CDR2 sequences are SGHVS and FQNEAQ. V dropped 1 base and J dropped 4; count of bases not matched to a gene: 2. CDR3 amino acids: CASSLETSGSYEQYF. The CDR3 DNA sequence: TGTGCCAGCAGCTTAGAGACTAGCGGGAGTTACGAGCAGTACTTC.

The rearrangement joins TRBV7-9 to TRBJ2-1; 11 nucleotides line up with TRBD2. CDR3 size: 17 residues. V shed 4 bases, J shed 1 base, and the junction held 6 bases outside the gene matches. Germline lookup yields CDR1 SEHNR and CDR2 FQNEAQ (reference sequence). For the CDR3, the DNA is TGTGCCAGCAGCTCCTTAGCGGGAGGGCCTTCCTACAATGAGCAGTTCTTC. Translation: CASSSLAGGPSYNEQFF.

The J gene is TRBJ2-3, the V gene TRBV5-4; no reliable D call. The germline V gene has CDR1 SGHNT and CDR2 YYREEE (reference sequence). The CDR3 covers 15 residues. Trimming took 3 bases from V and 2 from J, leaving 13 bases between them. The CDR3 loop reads CASSSDRGFTDTQYF. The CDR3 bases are TGTGCCAGCAGCTCCGACCGAGGTTTCACAGATACGCAGTATTTT.

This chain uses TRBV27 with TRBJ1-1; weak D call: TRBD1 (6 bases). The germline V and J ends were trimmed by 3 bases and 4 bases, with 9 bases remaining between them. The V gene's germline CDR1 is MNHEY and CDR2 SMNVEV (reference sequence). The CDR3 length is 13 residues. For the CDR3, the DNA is TGTGCCAGCAGTTTCCGACAGGCCACTGAAGCTTTCTTT. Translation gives CASSFRQATEAFF.

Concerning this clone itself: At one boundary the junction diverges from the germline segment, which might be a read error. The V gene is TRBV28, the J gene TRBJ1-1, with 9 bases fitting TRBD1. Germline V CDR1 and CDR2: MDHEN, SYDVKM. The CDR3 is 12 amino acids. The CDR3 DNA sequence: TGTGCCAGCAGAGATTCCGGGACAGGGCCCCTCTTT. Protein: CASRDSGTGPLF.

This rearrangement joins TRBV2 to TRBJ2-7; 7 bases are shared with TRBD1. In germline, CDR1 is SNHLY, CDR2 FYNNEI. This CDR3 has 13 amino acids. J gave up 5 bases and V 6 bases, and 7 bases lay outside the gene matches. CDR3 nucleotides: TGTGCCAGCAGGGAAACAGGGGTGGACGAGCAGTACTTC. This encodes CASRETGVDEQYF.

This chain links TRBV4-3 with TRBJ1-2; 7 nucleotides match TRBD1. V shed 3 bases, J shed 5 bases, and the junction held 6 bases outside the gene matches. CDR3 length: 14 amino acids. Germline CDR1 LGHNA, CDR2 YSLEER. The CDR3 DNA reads TGCGCCAGCAGCCAGGATGACAGGGAATATGGCTACACCTTC. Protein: CASSQDDREYGYTF.